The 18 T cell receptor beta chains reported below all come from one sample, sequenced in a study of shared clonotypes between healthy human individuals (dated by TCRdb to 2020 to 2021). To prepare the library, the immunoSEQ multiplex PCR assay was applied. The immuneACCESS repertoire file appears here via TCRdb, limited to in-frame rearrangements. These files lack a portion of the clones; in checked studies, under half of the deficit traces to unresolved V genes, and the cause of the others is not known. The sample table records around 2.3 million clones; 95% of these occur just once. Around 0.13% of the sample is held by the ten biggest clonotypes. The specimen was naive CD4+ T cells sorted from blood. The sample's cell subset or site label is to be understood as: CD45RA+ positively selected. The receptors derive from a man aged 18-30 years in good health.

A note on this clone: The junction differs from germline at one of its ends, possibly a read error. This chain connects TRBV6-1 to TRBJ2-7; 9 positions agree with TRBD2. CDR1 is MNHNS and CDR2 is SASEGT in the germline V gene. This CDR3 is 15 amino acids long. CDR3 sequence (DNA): TGTGCCAGCAGGGAAGCGGGGGGCACTCACTACGAGCAGTACTTC. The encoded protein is CASREAGGTHYEQYF.

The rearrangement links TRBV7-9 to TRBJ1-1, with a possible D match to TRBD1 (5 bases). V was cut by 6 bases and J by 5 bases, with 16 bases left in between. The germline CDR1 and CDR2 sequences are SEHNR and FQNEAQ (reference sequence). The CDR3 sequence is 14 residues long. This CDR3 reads CASSQRGAGTEAFF. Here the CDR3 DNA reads TGTGCCAGCAGTCAACGGGGCGCGGGAACTGAAGCTTTCTTT.

The CDR3 region is CAVSGAPYEQYF. Written as DNA, the CDR3 is TGTGCCGTAAGCGGGGCCCCCTACGAGCAGTACTTC. V is TRBV10-3 and J is TRBJ2-5; the match to TRBD2 covers 7 bases. The DNA end is more similar to TRBJ2-7, so the J call may be wrong. The CDR3 loop spans 12 amino acids. CDR1 and CDR2 from the germline V gene are ENHRY and SYGVKD.

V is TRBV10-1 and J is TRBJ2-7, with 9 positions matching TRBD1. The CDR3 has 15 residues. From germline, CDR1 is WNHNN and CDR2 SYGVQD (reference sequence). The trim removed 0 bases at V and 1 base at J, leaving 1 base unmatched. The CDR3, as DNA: TGCGCCAGCAGTGAGTCCGGACAGGGGTCCTACGAGCAGTACTTC. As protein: CASSESGQGSYEQYF.

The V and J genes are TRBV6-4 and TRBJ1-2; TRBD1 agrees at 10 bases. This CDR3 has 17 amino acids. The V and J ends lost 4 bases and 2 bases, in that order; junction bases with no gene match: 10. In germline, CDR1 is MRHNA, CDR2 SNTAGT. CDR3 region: CASSVDLWTGGNYGYTF. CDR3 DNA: TGTGCCAGCAGTGTCGACCTCTGGACAGGGGGGAACTATGGCTACACCTTC.

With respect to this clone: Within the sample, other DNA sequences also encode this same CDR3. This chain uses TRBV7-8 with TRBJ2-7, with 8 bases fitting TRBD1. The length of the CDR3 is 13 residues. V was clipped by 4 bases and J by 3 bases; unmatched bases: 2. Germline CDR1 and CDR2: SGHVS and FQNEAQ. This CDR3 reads CASSSDRVYEQYF. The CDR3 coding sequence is TGTGCCAGCAGCTCGGACAGGGTCTACGAGCAGTACTTC. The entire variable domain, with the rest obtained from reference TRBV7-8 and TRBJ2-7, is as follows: GAGVSQSPRYKVAKRGQDVALRCDPISGHVSLFWYQQALGQGPEFLTYFQNEAQLDKSGLPSDRFFAERPEGSVSTLKIQRTQQEDSAVYLCASSSDRVYEQYFGPGTRLTVT.

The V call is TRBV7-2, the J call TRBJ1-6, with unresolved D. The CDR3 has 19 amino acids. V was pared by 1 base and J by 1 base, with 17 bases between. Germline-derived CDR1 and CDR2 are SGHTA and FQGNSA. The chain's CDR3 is CASSLVAGRGVSYNSPLHF. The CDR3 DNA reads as TGTGCCAGCAGCTTAGTTGCTGGCAGAGGAGTATCCTATAATTCACCCCTCCACTTT.

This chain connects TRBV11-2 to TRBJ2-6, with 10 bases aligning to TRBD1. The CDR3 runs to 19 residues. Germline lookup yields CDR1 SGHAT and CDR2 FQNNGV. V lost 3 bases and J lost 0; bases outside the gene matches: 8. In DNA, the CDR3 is TGTGCCAGCAGCTTCACCGACAGGGGGCCCTTCTCTGGGGCCAACGTCCTGACTTTC. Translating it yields CASSFTDRGPFSGANVLTF.

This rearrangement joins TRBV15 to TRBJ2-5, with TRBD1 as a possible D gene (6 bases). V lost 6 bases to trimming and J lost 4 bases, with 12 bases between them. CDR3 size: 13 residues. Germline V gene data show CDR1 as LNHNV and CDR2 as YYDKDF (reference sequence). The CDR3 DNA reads TGTGCCACCAGTGAAAGGGGGAGAGAGACCCAGTACTTC. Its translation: CATSERGRETQYF.

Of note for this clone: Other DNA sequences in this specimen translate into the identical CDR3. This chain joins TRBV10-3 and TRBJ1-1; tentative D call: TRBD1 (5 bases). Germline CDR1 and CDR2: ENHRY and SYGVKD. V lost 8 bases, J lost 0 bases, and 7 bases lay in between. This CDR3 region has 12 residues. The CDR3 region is CAIAGLNTEAFF. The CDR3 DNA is TGTGCCATCGCGGGACTGAACACTGAAGCTTTCTTT.

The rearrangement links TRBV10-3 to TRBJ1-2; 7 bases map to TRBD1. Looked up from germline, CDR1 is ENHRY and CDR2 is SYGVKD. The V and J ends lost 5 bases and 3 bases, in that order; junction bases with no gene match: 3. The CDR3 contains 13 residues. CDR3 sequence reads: CAISQGVDYGYTF. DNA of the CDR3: TGTGCCATCAGTCAGGGGGTCGACTATGGCTACACCTTC.

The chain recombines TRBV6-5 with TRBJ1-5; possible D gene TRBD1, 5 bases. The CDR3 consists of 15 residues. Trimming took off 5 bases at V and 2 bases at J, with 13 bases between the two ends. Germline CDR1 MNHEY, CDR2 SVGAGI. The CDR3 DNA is TGTGCCAGCAGTGTGGGGGGGACGGGCAATCAGCCCCAGCATTTT. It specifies CASSVGGTGNQPQHF.

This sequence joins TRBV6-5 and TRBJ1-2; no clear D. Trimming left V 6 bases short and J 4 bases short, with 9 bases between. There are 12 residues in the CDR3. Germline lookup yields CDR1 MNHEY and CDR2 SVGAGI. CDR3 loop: CASRSFSYGYTF. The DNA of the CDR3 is TGTGCCAGCAGGAGTTTCTCCTATGGCTACACCTTC.

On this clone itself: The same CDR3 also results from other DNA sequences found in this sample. The CDR3 nucleotides are TGCGCCAGCAGCGGGGGGTCTGGAAACACCATATATTTT. Amino acids: CASSGGSGNTIYF. V is TRBV5-1 and J is TRBJ1-3; the D gene is possibly TRBD1 (5 bases). V lost 4 bases and J 1 base, leaving 6 bases between the germline ends. The CDR3 runs to 13 residues. The germline V gene has CDR1 SGHRS and CDR2 YFSETQ.

CDR3 sequence: CASSLVGTGTEAFF. The DNA of the CDR3 is TGTGCCAGCAGCTTAGTGGGGACAGGTACTGAAGCTTTCTTT. This chain links TRBV7-8 with TRBJ1-1; 8 bases match TRBD1. Germline V gene lookup returns CDR1 SGHVS and CDR2 FQNEAQ. This CDR3 contains 14 residues. The V and J ends lost 1 base and 5 bases, in that order; junction bases with no gene match: 3.

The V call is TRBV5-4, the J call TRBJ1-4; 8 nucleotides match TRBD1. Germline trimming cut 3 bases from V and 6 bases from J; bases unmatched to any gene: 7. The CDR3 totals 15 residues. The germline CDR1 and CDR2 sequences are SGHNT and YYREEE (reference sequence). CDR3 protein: CASSSQGALDEKLFF. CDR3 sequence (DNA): TGTGCCAGCAGCTCCCAGGGGGCGCTGGATGAAAAACTGTTTTTT.

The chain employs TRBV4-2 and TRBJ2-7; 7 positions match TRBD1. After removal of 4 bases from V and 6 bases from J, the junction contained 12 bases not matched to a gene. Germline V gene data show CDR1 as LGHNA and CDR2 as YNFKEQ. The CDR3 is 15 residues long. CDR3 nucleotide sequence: TGTGCCAGCAGCCCCCGACAGGGAAAGGATGCCGAGCAGTACTTC. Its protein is CASSPRQGKDAEQYF.

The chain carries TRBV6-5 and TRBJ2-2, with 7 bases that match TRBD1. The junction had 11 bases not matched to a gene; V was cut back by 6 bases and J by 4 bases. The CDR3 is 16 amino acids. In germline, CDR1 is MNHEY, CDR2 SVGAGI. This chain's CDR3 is CASSYRGTYITGELFF. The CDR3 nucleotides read TGTGCCAGCAGCTACAGGGGTACCTATATCACCGGGGAGCTGTTTTTT.